One and the same sample provided the 23 T cell receptor beta chains below, sequenced in a study of T-cell reconstitution after alpha-beta-depleted transplantation in children. Unique molecular identifiers featured in how the TCRbeta library was prepared. TCRdb re-analysed the PCR reads in MiXCR, keeping a single row per CDR3 protein. This table has 250,000 to 300,000 distinct CDR3 sequences, 9.9% appearing once. This sample comprised PBMCs from the stem cell graft donor, obtained from the stem cell graft. Receptors were obtained from a human donor who donated a stem cell graft to a child with SCID.

A few counts support this clonotype. CDR3 nucleotide sequence: TGTGCCAGTAGTCCGGGACAGGGTCCGTACGAGCAGTACTTC. Amino acids: CASSPGQGPYEQYF. This chain connects TRBV19 to TRBJ2-7, with 9 bases that match TRBD1. The CDR3 contains 14 residues. The V segment lost 5 bases and the J segment 4 bases; nucleotides outside the gene matches: 6. Per the germline V gene, CDR1 is LNHDA and CDR2 is SQIVND (reference sequence).

The table lists this clonotype with a few counts. The V call is TRBV6-5, the J call TRBJ1-3, with 7 bases matching TRBD1. In germline, CDR1 is MNHEY, CDR2 SVGAGI. The CDR3 totals 15 residues. V shed 6 bases, J shed 0 bases, and the junction held 5 bases outside the gene matches. The CDR3 DNA sequence: TGTGCCAGCAGCCGACAGGGCGACTCTGGAAACACCATATATTTT. It translates to CASSRQGDSGNTIYF.

The V and J genes are TRBV18 and TRBJ2-7; D remains ambiguous. The germline gives CDR1 KGHSH, CDR2 LQKENI. This CDR3 region has 14 residues. Trimming pared 3 bases from V and 0 bases from J, leaving 9 bases between. The DNA for the CDR3 is TGTGCCAGCTCACCGGTGCCAAGCTCCTACGAGCAGTACTTC. Amino acids: CASSPVPSSYEQYF. Full variable domain (outside the CDR3, taken from reference TRBV18 and TRBJ2-7): NAGVMQNPRHLVRRRGQEARLRCSPMKGHSHVYWYRQLPEEGLKFMVYLQKENIIDESGMPKERFSAEFPKEGPSILRIQQVVRGDSAAYFCASSPVPSSYEQYFGPGTRLTVT.

This clonotype appeared a few times. The rearrangement joins TRBV20-1 to TRBJ2-1; weak D call: TRBD2 (7 bases). Germline V CDR1 and CDR2: DFQATT, SNEGSKA (reference sequence). The germline V and J ends were trimmed by 0 bases and 0 bases, with 12 bases remaining between them. The CDR3 runs 16 residues. This CDR3 is CSARDIGGDSYNEQFF. DNA for the CDR3: TGCAGTGCTAGAGATATAGGGGGGGACTCCTACAATGAGCAGTTCTTC.

The rearrangement joins TRBV20-1 to TRBJ2-1; TRBD2 matches at 8 bases. The junction had 9 bases not matched to a gene; V was cut back by 6 bases and J by 5 bases. This CDR3 is 14 amino acids long. Germline V gene data show CDR1 as DFQATT and CDR2 as SNEGSKA (reference sequence). DNA of the CDR3: TGCAGTGCCCGGGACTTAGCGGGGCACAATGAGCAGTTCTTC. Translating it yields CSARDLAGHNEQFF.

This clonotype has only a few counts. The chain combines TRBV12-3 or TRBV12-4 with TRBJ2-2; D perhaps matches TRBD2 (5 bases). The CDR3 totals 15 residues. With 5 bases removed from V and 8 bases from J, the gap between germline ends came to 18 bases. CDR3 sequence: CASSPGKATQGELFF. The CDR3 nucleotides are TGTGCCAGCAGTCCCGGGAAGGCCACACAAGGGGAGCTGTTTTTT.

The chain couples TRBV7-6 to TRBJ2-1; possible D gene TRBD2, 5 bases. This CDR3 region has 15 residues. Germline V gene sequence: CDR1 SGHVS, CDR2 FNYEAQ. Trimming shortened V by 0 bases and J by 7 bases, and 13 bases separated the two germline ends. The CDR3 DNA sequence: TGTGCCAGCAGCTTAGCTAACCCTAGCAGGAATGAGCAGTTCTTC. This codes for CASSLANPSRNEQFF.

This clonotype was picked up a small number of times. J is TRBJ2-7 and V is TRBV5-1; possibly TRBD2 for D (5 bases). V lost 3 bases, J lost 5 bases, and 9 bases lay in between. This CDR3 is 12 amino acids long. Germline CDR1 reads SGHRS; CDR2 reads YFSETQ. The CDR3: CASSSRGDEQYF. Here the CDR3 DNA reads TGCGCCAGCAGCTCACGGGGAGACGAGCAGTACTTC.

This clonotype showed up just a few times. This chain uses TRBV12-3 or TRBV12-4 with TRBJ1-2; D is perhaps TRBD1 (5 bases). CDR3 size: 13 residues. The V end was cut by 2 bases, the J end by 5 bases, with 9 bases between. The CDR3, as DNA: TGTGCCAGCAGTTTACGGACAAAGTATGGCTACACCTTC. Its protein product is CASSLRTKYGYTF.

This clonotype was counted between two and nine times. The V call is TRBV27, the J call TRBJ2-2; perhaps TRBD1 as D (5 bases). The V gene lost 3 bases and the J gene lost 6 bases, with 11 bases spanning the gap. Germline V gene data show CDR1 as MNHEY and CDR2 as SMNVEV (reference sequence). The CDR3 extends over 14 amino acids. This chain's CDR3 is CASSFARASGELFF. For the CDR3, the DNA is TGTGCCAGCAGTTTTGCCAGGGCCTCCGGGGAGCTGTTTTTT.

This clonotype appeared a few times. The V and J genes are TRBV5-1 and TRBJ1-4, with unresolved D. This CDR3 is built from 15 residues. Looked up from germline, CDR1 is SGHRS and CDR2 is YFSETQ. V was cut by 3 bases and J by 8 bases, with 17 bases left in between. CDR3 protein: CASSSLDRGGEKLFF. Written as DNA, the CDR3 is TGCGCCAGCAGCTCCCTTGACCGAGGTGGAGAAAAACTGTTTTTT.

V is TRBV25-1 and J is TRBJ2-7; TRBD1 matches 12 bases. Trimming took 4 bases from V and 7 from J; bases not matched to a gene: 11. The CDR3 length is 16 residues. Germline CDR1 is MGHDK and CDR2 is SYGVNS. The CDR3 DNA is TGTGCCAGCAGTGCGCCACCGGGACAGGGGGCGCGGGAGCAGTACTTC. Translating gives CASSAPPGQGAREQYF.

This clonotype was observed a few times. Germline is not matched at one junction end, which may reflect a read error. The CDR3 DNA is TGCAGTGCTAGTCTAGGGGGTAGAGGGGAGAGCCAGTACTTC. Amino acids: CSASLGGRGESQYF. The V gene is TRBV20-1, the J gene TRBJ2-5, with TRBD1 as a possible D gene (6 bases). The CDR3 is made up of 14 amino acids. Germline loops: CDR1 DFQATT, CDR2 SNEGSKA (reference sequence).

The V call is TRBV12-3 or TRBV12-4, the J call TRBJ2-1; D may be TRBD2 (6 bases). The V and J ends lost 5 bases and 13 bases respectively, with 18 bases between them. The length of the CDR3 is 13 residues. This chain's CDR3 is CASSLRIGTAQFF. CDR3 DNA sequence: TGTGCCAGCAGTCTGCGCATTGGGACTGCTCAGTTCTTC.

The table lists this clonotype with a few counts. V usage is TRBV7-9 and J usage is TRBJ2-3; TRBD1 or TRBD2 may be the D gene (5 bases each). V was trimmed by 5 bases and J by 0 bases, leaving 18 bases between them. This CDR3 spans 17 amino acids. Germline loops: CDR1 SEHNR, CDR2 FQNEAQ (reference sequence). The CDR3 DNA reads TGTGCCAGCAGCCGAGGCCTAGGGACCTTCAGCACAGATACGCAGTATTTT. It is translated as CASSRGLGTFSTDTQYF.

This clonotype was observed at least ten times. This sequence joins TRBV6-5 and TRBJ1-2; maybe TRBD1 (5 bases). The CDR3 covers 13 residues. Trimming left V 2 bases short and J 5 bases short, with 9 bases between. Looked up from germline, CDR1 is MNHEY and CDR2 is SVGAGI. The CDR3 loop is CASSYGTLYGYTF. CDR3 nucleotide sequence: TGTGCCAGCAGTTACGGGACCCTATATGGCTACACCTTC.

This clonotype was observed a few times. This chain connects TRBV4-1 to TRBJ2-2; 11 nucleotides agree with TRBD2. J was trimmed by 1 base and V by 4 bases; bases with no gene match: 2. The CDR3 extends over 16 amino acids. Germline V CDR1 and CDR2: MGHRA, YSYEKL. This CDR3 reads CASSPGTSGNTGELFF. The CDR3 nucleotides are TGCGCCAGCAGCCCAGGGACTAGCGGGAACACCGGGGAGCTGTTTTTT.

This clonotype was observed at least ten times. This chain connects TRBV27 to TRBJ2-1; TRBD2 aligns across 13 bases. In germline, CDR1 is MNHEY, CDR2 SMNVEV (reference sequence). J was trimmed by 8 bases and V by 5 bases; bases with no gene match: 6. The CDR3 totals 15 residues. CDR3 nucleotides: TGTGCCAGCAGTCAGGGGACTAGCGGGGTTTATGAGCAGTTCTTC. Protein sequence: CASSQGTSGVYEQFF.

V usage is TRBV7-8 and J usage is TRBJ1-1; no definite D call. Trimming pared 5 bases from V and 0 bases from J, leaving 13 bases between. Germline values: CDR1 SGHVS, CDR2 FQNEAQ. The CDR3 length is 15 residues. CDR3 residues: CASSPTTQLNTEAFF. DNA for the CDR3: TGTGCCAGCAGCCCGACAACCCAACTGAACACTGAAGCTTTCTTT.

This clonotype turned up a few times. The rearrangement uses TRBV4-2 and TRBJ2-7, with D hard to call. The length of the CDR3 is 15 residues. Trimming took 5 bases from V and 2 from J, leaving 16 bases between them. Germline assignment: CDR1 LGHNA and CDR2 YNFKEQ. The CDR3 here is CASSEATVRAYEQYF. The CDR3 DNA reads as TGTGCCAGCAGCGAAGCCACAGTAAGAGCCTACGAGCAGTACTTC.

This clonotype was seen repeatedly, ten times or more. The chain recombines TRBV5-1 with TRBJ2-4; D remains ambiguous. The CDR3 covers 13 residues. Trimming took off 4 bases at V and 6 bases at J, with 11 bases between the two ends. Germline-derived CDR1 and CDR2 are SGHRS and YFSETQ. CDR3 sequence: CASSPENVNIQYF. CDR3 sequence (DNA): TGCGCCAGCAGCCCGGAGAATGTAAACATTCAGTACTTC.

The J gene is TRBJ1-5, the V gene TRBV29-1; no reliable D call. The V end was cut by 3 bases, the J end by 0 bases, with 12 bases between. CDR3 length: 15 residues. Germline assignment: CDR1 SQVTM and CDR2 ANQGSEA. CDR3 in amino acids: CSVEDVRHSNQPQHF. The CDR3 region has the DNA TGCAGCGTTGAGGACGTACGCCATAGCAATCAGCCCCAGCATTTT.

A few counts support this clonotype. The chain is built from TRBV3-1 and TRBJ1-5, with D unclear. There are 15 residues in the CDR3. Germline V lookup: CDR1 LGHDT, CDR2 YNNKEL (reference sequence). The V and J ends lost 0 bases and 10 bases respectively, with 16 bases between them. The CDR3 DNA follows: TGTGCCAGCAGCCAAGATCGGGGAAGAAATAGACCCCAGCATTTT. It specifies CASSQDRGRNRPQHF.